This is a list of T cell receptor beta chains from one sample in a study of CD8 T cells in ankylosing spondylitis. One entry per CDR3 protein results from TCRdb running MiXCR on the 5' RACE reads. Altogether some 37,000 distinct CDR3 sequences are present, roughly 13% being singletons, with the ten largest covering 25% to 35%. Specimen: synovial fluid, either unsorted or a sorted T cell fraction (not recorded which). These receptors all come from a male donor with ankylosing spondylitis. Each CDR3 is given with its conserved first and last residue.

TRBV6-5 | 16 | CASSYREGAGYYEQYF
TRBV7-9 | 14 | CASSFPGARDGYTF
TRBV5-1 | 16 | CASSGKAGTKSYGYTF
TRBV9 | 14 | CASSAPGQGPGYTF
TRBV28 | 15 | CASSSRTGEVHEQYF
TRBV7-8 | 13 | CASSLLRSYGYTF
TRBV29-1 | 13 | CSAAHREGTEAFF
TRBV20-1 | 13 | CSARDSADYEQYF
TRBV7-9 | 21 | CASHPTFRIPWGAEAGTEAFF
TRBV11-2 | 14 | CASSFRPGSTEAFF
TRBV2 | 15 | CASNPSGRATDTQYF
TRBV6-1 | 14 | CASSDPQNSYEQYF
TRBV4-3 | 12 | CASSQSNYGYTF
TRBV6-4 | 16 | CASSEEASGGPDTQYF
TRBV28 | 15 | CASRMKTLPPYEQYF
TRBV12-3/TRBV12-4 | 16 | CASSLGPGRSNQPQHF
TRBV20-1 | 15 | CSARGFAGLPGELFF
TRBV7-2 | 14 | CASYPGQGTTEAFF
TRBV12-3/TRBV12-4 | 15 | CASSERDGRRCEQYF
TRBV28 | 15 | CASRPTSQNTGELFF
TRBV28 | 16 | CASSLLPDRGPTEAFF
TRBV29-1 | 16 | CSVEDHDRGLAGNQYF
TRBV11-2 | 13 | CASSLSSDHEQYF
TRBV28 | 12 | CASSPSVWEQYF
TRBV5-1 | 14 | CASSHRDRGDEQYF
TRBV6-4 | 15 | CASSSGADSKNIQYF
TRBV29-1 | 13 | CSGGARMNTEAFF
TRBV4-3 | 16 | CASSQGTGWLNQPQHF
TRBV6-2/TRBV6-3 | 22 | CASSYPAEGYLFRVSYNSPLHF
TRBV6-1 | 15 | CASSEQGASYNEQFF
TRBV11-1 | 20 | CASSQINRGLRPLSSYEQYF
TRBV12-3/TRBV12-4 | 17 | CASSYRDRSYLNYGYTF
TRBV6-2/TRBV6-3 | 15 | CASSPGTEEVGELFF
TRBV20-1 | 12 | CSAFYTGGEQYF
TRBV7-3 | 15 | CASSLTATGNYGYTF
TRBV18 | 13 | CASSSGTTYEQYF
TRBV27 | 18 | CASSLYPLPGESTDTQYF
TRBV6-1 | 13 | CASSEGENYGYTF
TRBV28 | 15 | CASSPGPLGNQPQHF
TRBV6-2/TRBV6-3 | 14 | CASNPLAGRDIQYF
TRBV7-6 | 15 | CASSITSGRGETQYF
TRBV13 | 14 | CASSLEGGDNEQFF